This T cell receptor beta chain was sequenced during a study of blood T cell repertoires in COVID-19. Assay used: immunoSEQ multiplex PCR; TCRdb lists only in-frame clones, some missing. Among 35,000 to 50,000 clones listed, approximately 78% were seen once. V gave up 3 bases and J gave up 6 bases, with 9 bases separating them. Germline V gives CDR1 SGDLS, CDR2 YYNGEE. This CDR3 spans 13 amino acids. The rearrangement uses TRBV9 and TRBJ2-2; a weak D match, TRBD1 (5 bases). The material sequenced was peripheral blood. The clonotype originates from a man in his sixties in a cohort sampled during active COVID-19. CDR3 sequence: CASSAQGPGELFF. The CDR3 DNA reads TGTGCCAGCAGCGCCCAGGGTCCCGGGGAGCTGTTTTTT.